This TCR beta chain was identified in a study of human T cells and chemical hapten exposure. This clonotype turned up a few times. Germline assignment: CDR1 MDHEN and CDR2 SYDVKM. The V segment lost 4 bases and the J segment 7 bases; nucleotides outside the gene matches: 9. The CDR3 runs to 15 residues. The time point: patch test 1, 2 weeks after DPC sensitization. The treatment: therapeutic diphenylcyclopropenone sensitization with weekly scalp DPC. TCRdb passed the RACE reads through MiXCR, listing each CDR3 protein once. The table records tens of thousands of distinct CDR3 sequences, 9.3% of them present only once.

This sample comprised whole blood, obtained in connection with sensitization to the hapten diphenylcyclopropenone (DPC). The rearrangement joins TRBV28 to TRBJ1-3, with TRBD1 matching 8 bases. This receptor was taken from a woman aged 40 to 50 with alopecia areata. Some clones in this sample may be carry-over from other donors' samples. The CDR3 here is CASSSRDRLGNTIYF. The CDR3, as DNA: TGTGCCAGCAGTTCACGGGACAGGCTGGGCAACACCATATATTTT. Looking up the rest from reference TRBV28 and TRBJ1-3 gives the full variable domain: DVKVTQSSRYLVKRTGEKVFLECVQDMDHENMFWYRQDPGLGLRLIYFSYDVKMKEKGDIPEGYSVSREKKERFSLILESASTNQTSMYLCASSSRDRLGNTIYFGEGSWLTVV.